This T cell receptor (beta chain) was recorded in a study of cytomegalovirus exposure and HLA in healthy donors. Germline CDR1 SEHNR, CDR2 FQNEAQ (reference sequence). The CDR3 spans 11 residues. The ends were cut back, 4 bases at V and 4 bases at J, with 4 bases in the middle. Amplification used 60 Vbeta primers and 13 Jbeta primers. Using immunoSEQ multiplex PCR, the repertoire was profiled, and TCRdb retains in-frame clones only, with some absent. The sample holds about 130,000 clones, 73% seen once. The sample taken for sequencing was PBMCs. The genes are TRBV7-9 and TRBJ1-2; D not certain. This TCR was sampled from a man aged 55-75 years in good health and CMV-seropositive. In DNA, the CDR3 is TGTGCCAGCAGCTCCTCCTATGGCTACACCTTC. Translating it yields CASSSSYGYTF.